A selection of T cell receptor beta chains follows, all from one sample in a study of cytomegalovirus exposure and HLA in healthy donors. Profiling relied on immunoSEQ multiplex PCR, and the TCRdb table lists in-frame clones only, not all of them. The sample yields tens of thousands of clones, about three quarters seen once. The sample consisted of PBMCs. These receptors came from a man aged 40-55 years in good health and CMV-seronegative. The CDR3 runs from the conserved cysteine through the conserved F or W. Fields, in order: J gene, V gene, CDR3 length, D gene, CDR3 protein. A D gene is named only where the DNA matches it firmly.

>TRBJ1-5|TRBV19|15|NA
CASTLPDRRDQPQHF
>TRBJ2-7|TRBV28|13|NA
CASSLTGWYEQYF
>TRBJ2-4|TRBV28|17|TRBD2
CASSYVGGTLAKNIQYF
>TRBJ2-5|TRBV7-2|16|TRBD2
CASSLSGLAGVETQYF
>TRBJ2-3|TRBV27|18|TRBD2
CASSLGLAGDLGTDTQYF
>TRBJ2-7|TRBV18|12|NA
CASSSGTYEQYF
>TRBJ2-1|TRBV19|16|TRBD1
CASSPMGTGVWNEQFF
>TRBJ2-7|TRBV30|20|TRBD2
CAWSVLGLARPRPPPYEQYF
>TRBJ2-3|TRBV28|13|NA
CASFLARTDTQYF
>TRBJ2-3|TRBV29-1|13|NA
CSVERLSTDTQYF
>TRBJ1-1|TRBV6-5|15|NA
CASSYSTGGVPEAFF
>TRBJ2-7|TRBV7-6|16|TRBD2
CASSPAPTSGSYEQYF
>TRBJ2-1|TRBV9|19|TRBD2
CASSVGVLAGGPGNNEQFF
>TRBJ2-5|TRBV6-5|14|TRBD1
CASSYGQGGETQYF
>TRBJ2-7|TRBV29-1|13|TRBD1
CSVSGTGLNEQYF
>TRBJ2-7|TRBV5-1|16|NA
CASSSGSGSSSYEQYF
>TRBJ2-1|TRBV4-1|16|TRBD2
CASSQAPGGGNNEQFF
>TRBJ1-1|TRBV14|13|NA
CASSQVLNTEAFF
>TRBJ1-5|TRBV28|14|NA
CASSPNPPNQPQHF
>TRBJ2-3|TRBV2|15|NA
CASSRVGVSTDTQYF
>TRBJ2-7|TRBV15|13|NA
CATSRDPFLEQYF
>TRBJ2-1|TRBV5-4|15|TRBD2
CASSLLAGGQNEQFF
>TRBJ2-7|TRBV6-5|15|TRBD2
CASSPRLAGVLEQYF
>TRBJ1-1|TRBV29-1|12|NA
CSGARVNTEAFF
>TRBJ2-7|TRBV28|12|NA
CASSPGADEQYF
>TRBJ1-1|TRBV7-6|19|NA
CASSLTPSGHLLGNTEAFF
>TRBJ2-1|TRBV9|13|NA
CASSGRVGSEQFF
>TRBJ2-1|TRBV7-9|13|NA
CASSLEKISEQFF
>TRBJ2-5|TRBV30|16|TRBD2
CAWGGWGSGNQETQYF
>TRBJ2-5|TRBV27|14|NA
CASSLKAGMETQYF
>TRBJ2-7|TRBV15|14|TRBD2
CATSRSGSSYEQYF
>TRBJ1-2|TRBV6-1|16|TRBD1
CASSERGGTGNYGYTF
>TRBJ1-6|TRBV6-5|14|NA
CASSRGQVNSPLHF
>TRBJ2-1|TRBV28|14|TRBD2
CASRYLAAPWGQFF
>TRBJ2-3|TRBV19|19|NA
CASRDSWRGPSGSTDTQYF
>TRBJ1-1|TRBV18|15|NA
CASSPGQLMNTEAFF
>TRBJ2-3|TRBV14|17|TRBD2
CASSPGLAGTRTDTQYF
>TRBJ2-2|TRBV19|19|TRBD1
CASSTPRGLLITDTGELFF
>TRBJ2-1|TRBV7-9|16|TRBD2
CASSSTSAGGDNEQFF
>TRBJ2-3|TRBV2|16|TRBD1
CASSEDRGWGTNTQYF
>TRBJ2-1|TRBV11-3|18|TRBD2
CASSHTDRLAGGRNEQFF
>TRBJ2-7|TRBV7-6|15|NA
CASSLADSKSYEQYF
>TRBJ1-1|TRBV28|13|NA
CASRRQRNTEAFF
>TRBJ1-5|TRBV6-1|13|TRBD1
CASTETGVASQHF
>TRBJ2-1|TRBV7-6|13|NA
CASSLRAGYEQFF
>TRBJ1-6|TRBV5-8|15|TRBD1
CASSLTGVNNSPLHF
>TRBJ1-2|TRBV2|17|TRBD1
CASSSRDRGTDLGGYTF
>TRBJ1-2|TRBV29-1|13|NA
CSVERGRDNGYTF
>TRBJ2-7|TRBV6-5|15|TRBD2
CASSTSGGGAYEQYF
>TRBJ2-3|TRBV29-1|13|TRBD1
CSVVRGNTDTQYF
>TRBJ1-2|TRBV19|17|TRBD1
CASSIGGTGGVNYGYTF
>TRBJ2-1|TRBV6-5|14|NA
CAIRRERSYNEQFF
>TRBJ1-6|TRBV30|13|NA
CAWAPERDSPLHF
>TRBJ2-7|TRBV2|14|TRBD2
CASSTSGYGGEQYF
>TRBJ2-1|TRBV5-6|15|TRBD2
CASSLGTSGYNEQFF
>TRBJ1-3|TRBV2|14|NA
CAKNTGNSGNTIYF